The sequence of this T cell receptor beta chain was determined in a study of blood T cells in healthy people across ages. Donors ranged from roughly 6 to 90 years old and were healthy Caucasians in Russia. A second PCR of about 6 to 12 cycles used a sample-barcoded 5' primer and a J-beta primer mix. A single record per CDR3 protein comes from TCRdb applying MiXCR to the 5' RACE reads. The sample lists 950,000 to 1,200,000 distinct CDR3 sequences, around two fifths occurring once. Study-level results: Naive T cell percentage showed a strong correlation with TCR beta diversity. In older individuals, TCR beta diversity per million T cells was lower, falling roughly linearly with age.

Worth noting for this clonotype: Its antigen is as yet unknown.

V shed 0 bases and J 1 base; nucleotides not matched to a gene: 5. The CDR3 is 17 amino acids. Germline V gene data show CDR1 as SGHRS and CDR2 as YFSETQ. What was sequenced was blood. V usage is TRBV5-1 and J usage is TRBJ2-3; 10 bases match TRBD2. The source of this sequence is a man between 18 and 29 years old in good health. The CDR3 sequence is CASSLVPSGSGTDTQYF. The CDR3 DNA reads TGCGCCAGCAGCTTGGTTCCTAGCGGGAGTGGCACAGATACGCAGTATTTT. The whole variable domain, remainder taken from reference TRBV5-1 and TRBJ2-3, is KAGVTQTPRYLIKTRGQQVTLSCSPISGHRSVSWYQQTPGQGLQFLFEYFSETQRNKGNFPGRFSGRQFSNSRSEMNVSTLELGDSALYLCASSLVPSGSGTDTQYFGPGTRLTVL.